This T cell receptor (beta chain) appears in the sequencing data of a study of lymphopenia after photon versus proton radiotherapy. Study-wide points: Photon-treated patients lost naive T cells and TCR diversity; proton-treated stayed stable. Oligoclonal CD8+ Temra expansion after nadir drove photon patients' diversity drop. Authors raise, but do not show, better survival with proton therapy.

Notes on this clone: The antigen remains unidentified.

Assay: immunoSEQ multiplex PCR; the TCRdb copy retains only in-frame clones and omits some. The sample records about 12,000 clones, about 89% being singletons. Trimming pared 6 bases from V and 6 bases from J, leaving 21 bases between. The V gene's germline CDR1 is LNHDA and CDR2 SQIVND (reference sequence). The CDR3 totals 15 residues. The sequence derives from a man in his 60s with pancreatic cancer. Sequences were derived from peripheral blood, sampled from a patient treated with proton-based radiotherapy. The genes are TRBV19 and TRBJ2-7; possibly TRBD2 for D (10 bases). CDR3 nucleotide sequence: TGTGCCAGTAGGGCACAGGGGGCTAGCGGGAGCGAGCAGTACTTC. Amino acids: CASRAQGASGSEQYF.